The rows below give T cell receptor beta chains drawn from one sample of a study of post-analysis software for immune sequencing data. TCRdb re-analysed the PCR reads in MiXCR, keeping a single row per CDR3 protein. The sample contains approximately 730,000 distinct CDR3 sequences, roughly 27% of which appear only once. Sample: blood. The receptors were sampled from a girl between 5 and 17 years old with multiple sclerosis. Both conserved end residues are part of each CDR3. The order of the fields is J gene, clone size, D gene, V gene, CDR3 protein, CDR3 DNA. A D gene is named only where the DNA matches it firmly. Not every row has a clone size; where given, it reads once, few, many or a size class.

TRBJ2-7,NA,NA,TRBV7-9,CASSNGWAGAPYEQYF,TGTGCCAGCAGCAACGGCTGGGCGGGGGCCCCCTACGAGCAGTACTTC
TRBJ1-4,NA,NA,TRBV12-3/TRBV12-4,CASSFGVNQEKLFF,TGTGCCAGCAGTTTCGGGGTGAATCAAGAAAAACTGTTTTTT
TRBJ1-1,few,NA,TRBV7-9,CASSPPGYTEAFF,TGTGCCAGCAGCCCCCCGGGGTATACTGAAGCTTTCTTT
TRBJ2-5,NA,NA,TRBV12-3/TRBV12-4,CASRPSGGVGETQYF,TGTGCCAGCAGGCCCTCAGGGGGGGTAGGAGAGACCCAGTACTTC
TRBJ2-1,NA,TRBD2,TRBV7-9,CASSGTTSGRHNEQFF,TGTGCCAGCAGCGGCACGACTAGCGGTAGACACAATGAGCAGTTCTTC
TRBJ2-2,few,NA,TRBV9,CASSVDNKNTGELFF,TGTGCCAGCAGCGTAGATAACAAGAACACCGGGGAGCTGTTTTTT
TRBJ1-4,few,NA,TRBV7-9,CASSPRQGLEKLFF,TGTGCCAGCAGCCCGCGGCAGGGACTTGAAAAACTGTTTTTT
TRBJ1-5,NA,NA,TRBV15,CATSRLGPSNQPQHF,TGTGCCACCAGCCGACTCGGCCCTAGCAATCAGCCCCAGCATTTT
TRBJ1-6,NA,NA,TRBV6-5,CASSYRQGNSPLHF,TGTGCCAGCAGTTATCGGCAGGGCAATTCACCCCTCCACTTT
TRBJ2-7,NA,NA,TRBV11-2,CASSLAMPGGQYF,TGTGCCAGCAGCTTAGCAATGCCAGGAGGGCAGTACTTC
TRBJ1-2,few,NA,TRBV7-2,CASARDTSGDYGYTF,TGTGCCAGCGCCCGGGACACTTCGGGAGACTATGGCTACACCTTC
TRBJ2-3,NA,NA,TRBV28,CASSPSSYPPDTQYF,TGTGCCAGCAGCCCTTCGAGCTACCCCCCAGATACGCAGTATTTT
TRBJ2-1,few,NA,TRBV4-1,CASSQDGSMSGAHNEQFF,TGCGCCAGCAGCCAAGATGGATCGATGTCGGGAGCCCACAATGAGCAGTTCTTC
TRBJ2-5,NA,TRBD1,TRBV20-1,CSARRGRISFETQYF,TGCAGTGCTAGGAGGGGGCGTATAAGCTTCGAGACCCAGTACTTC
TRBJ1-1,NA,NA,TRBV6-5,CASSYRRLGGVLNTEAFF,TGTGCCAGCAGTTACCGCCGCTTGGGGGGCGTATTGAACACTGAAGCTTTCTTT
TRBJ1-1,NA,NA,TRBV18,CASSPLSGGMNTEAFF,TGTGCCAGCTCACCACTATCGGGAGGCATGAACACTGAAGCTTTCTTT
TRBJ2-3,few,TRBD1,TRBV10-3,CAISEPGQGATDTQYF,TGTGCCATCAGTGAGCCGGGACAGGGAGCCACAGATACGCAGTATTTT
TRBJ2-7,few,TRBD1,TRBV28,CASSSTTGIHEQYF,TGTGCCAGCAGCTCCACGACAGGGATCCACGAGCAGTACTTC
TRBJ1-1,few,NA,TRBV20-1,CSASSGGRNTEAFF,TGCAGTGCTAGTTCCGGGGGAAGGAACACTGAAGCTTTCTTT
TRBJ1-6,NA,NA,TRBV7-8,CASSLGIRASWSPLHF,TGTGCCAGCAGCTTAGGAATCAGGGCCTCTTGGTCACCCCTCCACTTT
TRBJ1-4,NA,NA,TRBV5-1,CASSLVDGVGEKLFF,TGCGCCAGCAGCTTGGTGGACGGGGTAGGGGAAAAACTGTTTTTT
TRBJ2-3,few,TRBD2,TRBV9,CASSVEGSGRGTQYF,TGTGCCAGCAGCGTAGAAGGTAGCGGGAGGGGAACGCAGTATTTT
TRBJ2-7,NA,NA,TRBV5-1,CASSLVPGDLYEQYF,TGCGCCAGCAGCTTGGTTCCGGGAGATCTATACGAGCAGTACTTC
TRBJ1-5,few,TRBD1,TRBV6-6,CASGRDRASNQPQHF,TGTGCCAGCGGCCGGGACAGGGCTAGCAATCAGCCCCAGCATTTT
TRBJ2-5,NA,NA,TRBV7-7,CASSSELDWGETQYF,TGTGCCAGCAGCTCGGAACTCGACTGGGGAGAGACCCAGTACTTC
TRBJ2-4,NA,TRBD1,TRBV27,CASRLGTGGGIQYF,TGTGCCAGCAGATTAGGGACAGGGGGTGGCATTCAGTACTTC
TRBJ2-5,few,NA,TRBV10-3,CAISGGGGETQYF,TGTGCCATCAGTGGGGGAGGTGGGGAGACCCAGTACTTC
TRBJ1-1,NA,TRBD1,TRBV5-6,CASSPDRGLSTEAFF,TGTGCCAGCAGCCCGGACAGGGGGCTGAGCACTGAAGCTTTCTTT
TRBJ2-3,many,NA,TRBV4-2,CASSQEARGLRTDTQYF,TGTGCCAGCAGCCAAGAGGCGCGGGGACTCCGCACAGATACGCAGTATTTT
TRBJ2-3,few,NA,TRBV29-1,CSVAKSGTDTQYF,TGCAGCGTTGCAAAGAGCGGCACAGATACGCAGTATTTT
TRBJ2-3,NA,NA,TRBV20-1,CSATHREDWTDTQYF,TGCAGTGCTACCCACAGGGAAGATTGGACAGATACGCAGTATTTT
TRBJ2-3,NA,NA,TRBV27,CASSFWSNRGPTDTQYF,TGTGCCAGCAGTTTTTGGTCCAACAGAGGACCCACAGATACGCAGTATTTT
TRBJ2-5,NA,NA,TRBV5-1,CASSLEDATQYF,TGCGCCAGCAGCTTGGAGGACGCGACCCAGTACTTC
TRBJ2-7,NA,NA,TRBV3-1,CASSQDPRAYYEQYF,TGTGCCAGCAGCCAAGATCCTCGGGCCTACTACGAGCAGTACTTC
TRBJ2-3,NA,NA,TRBV24-1,CATSDLLSGPDTQYF,TGTGCCACCAGTGATTTGTTGTCAGGCCCAGATACGCAGTATTTT